This TCR beta chain was captured by sequencing in a study of blood T cell repertoires in COVID-19. Overall study: In each case, the material was cDNA or gDNA derived from T cells, B-cell-depleted T cells, or PBMCs.

This clone was seen a few times. Per the original data handling: Researchers report that nucleated cell counts were estimated from reference gene primer amplification. TCRdb's copy holds only in-frame clones and misses some; the assay was immunoSEQ multiplex PCR. That table gives V, J and clone size, and the DNA gave D and trimming. The sample has hundreds of thousands of clones; roughly 89% are singletons. The CDR3 has 16 amino acids. The J segment lost 7 bases and the V segment lost 7 bases, leaving 16 bases of the junction unmatched. Per the germline V gene, CDR1 is ENHRY and CDR2 is SYGVKD. The chain combines TRBV10-3 with TRBJ1-2, with 9 bases aligning to TRBD1. Sequencing was carried out using peripheral blood. The receptor was derived from a woman in her 30s with active or convalescent COVID-19. The DNA for the CDR3 is TGTGCCATCACCTCCAGAGAAGGACAGGGGACGCCTGGCTACACCTTC. This encodes CAITSREGQGTPGYTF.